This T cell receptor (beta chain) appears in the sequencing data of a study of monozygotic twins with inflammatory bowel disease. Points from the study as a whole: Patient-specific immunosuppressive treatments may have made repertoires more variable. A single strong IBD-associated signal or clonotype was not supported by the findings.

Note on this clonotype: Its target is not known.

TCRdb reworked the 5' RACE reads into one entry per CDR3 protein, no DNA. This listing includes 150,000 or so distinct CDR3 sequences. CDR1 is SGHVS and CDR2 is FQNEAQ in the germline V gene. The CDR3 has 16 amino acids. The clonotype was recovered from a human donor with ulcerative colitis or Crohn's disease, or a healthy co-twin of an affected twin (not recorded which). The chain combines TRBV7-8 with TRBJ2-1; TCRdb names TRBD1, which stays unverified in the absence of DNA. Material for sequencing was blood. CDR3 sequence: CASSLVGPPLYNEQFF.